The 15 T cell receptor beta chains in this list originate from one sample, sequenced in a study of T cell responses to AZD1222 COVID-19 vaccine. The assay was immunoSEQ multiplex PCR, and TCRdb's table has in-frame clones only and misses some. This sample has over 110,000 clones; 90% to 95% occur once, and the top ten carry around 12%. This material consisted of peripheral blood, taken after recovery from COVID-19. The source is an adult who had recovered from COVID-19.

This clone showed up just once. This chain links TRBV18 with TRBJ2-4, with TRBD1 matching over 8 bases. The CDR3 has 16 amino acids. Germline loops: CDR1 KGHSH, CDR2 LQKENI. V trimming: 5 bases; J trimming: 1 base; junction bases outside the gene matches: 7. CDR3 amino acids: CASSVRTGMAKNIQYF. As DNA, the CDR3 is TGTGCCAGCTCAGTACGGACAGGGATGGCCAAAAACATTCAGTACTTC.

CDR3 nucleotide sequence: TGTGCCAGCAGTGATAATGAGCAGTTCTTC. Translated, it gives CASSDNEQFF. The chain links TRBV25-1 to TRBJ2-1; D not certain. The CDR3 totals 10 residues. The germline V gene encodes CDR1 MGHDK and CDR2 SYGVNS. Deletions cut 3 bases from V and 7 bases from J, with 1 base between.

The chain recombines TRBV6-1 with TRBJ1-5, with unresolved D. The germline gives CDR1 MNHNS, CDR2 SASEGT. The CDR3 contains 16 residues. Deletions cut 3 bases from V and 0 bases from J, with 12 bases between. The CDR3 DNA reads TGTGCCAGCAGTGAGCAGGCCTACGATAGCAATCAGCCCCAGCATTTT. Its protein product is CASSEQAYDSNQPQHF.

The rearrangement uses TRBV19 and TRBJ2-1; 9 bases map to TRBD2. Germline loops: CDR1 LNHDA, CDR2 SQIVND (reference sequence). The CDR3 extends over 17 amino acids. After removal of 1 base from V and 4 bases from J, the junction contained 8 bases not matched to a gene. CDR3 region: CASSIGGAGGIYNEQFF. In DNA form, the CDR3 reads TGTGCCAGTAGTATAGGCGGGGCGGGAGGGATTTACAATGAGCAGTTCTTC.

The V and J genes are TRBV11-2 and TRBJ2-2; 8 nucleotides align to TRBD2. CDR1 is SGHAT and CDR2 is FQNNGV in the germline V gene. This CDR3 has 18 residues. The junction had 18 bases not matched to a gene; V was cut back by 2 bases and J by 10 bases. CDR3 sequence: CASSLSGGLGAGVSELFF. The CDR3 DNA reads TGTGCCAGCAGCTTATCGGGAGGGCTGGGAGCAGGGGTGTCGGAGCTGTTTTTT. The whole variable domain, filled in from reference TRBV11-2 and TRBJ2-2, reads EAGVAQSPRYKIIEKRQSVAFWCNPISGHATLYWYQQILGQGPKLLIQFQNNGVVDDSQLPKDRFSAERLKGVDSTLKIQPAKLEDSAVYLCASSLSGGLGAGVSELFFGEGSRLTVL.

This clone was picked up one time. This chain links TRBV7-9 with TRBJ2-3; 10 nucleotides agree with TRBD2. The germline gives CDR1 SEHNR, CDR2 FQNEAQ (reference sequence). There are 16 residues in the CDR3. Trimming at V came to 4 bases and at J to 3 bases, leaving 7 bases not matched to a gene. CDR3 region: CASSSAPSGSTDTQYF. The CDR3, as DNA: TGTGCCAGCAGCTCCGCTCCTAGCGGGAGTACAGATACGCAGTATTTT. Based on the CDR3 plus reference TRBV7-9 and TRBJ2-3, the full variable domain is DTGVSQNPRHKITKRGQNVTFRCDPISEHNRLYWYRQTLGQGPEFLTYFQNEAQLEKSRLLSDRFSAERPKGSFSTLEIQRTEQGDSAMYLCASSSAPSGSTDTQYFGPGTRLTVL.

The chain combines TRBV6-5 with TRBJ1-2, with D tentatively TRBD1 (6 bases). Germline-derived CDR1 and CDR2 are MNHEY and SVGAGI. The CDR3 loop spans 14 amino acids. The V end was cut by 6 bases, the J end by 3 bases, with 14 bases between. CDR3: CASRVSGADYGYTF. In DNA form, the CDR3 reads TGTGCCAGCAGAGTGTCAGGGGCGGACTATGGCTACACCTTC.

The V call is TRBV28, the J call TRBJ2-7; 7 positions agree with TRBD1. The V gene's germline CDR1 is MDHEN and CDR2 SYDVKM. V lost 5 bases to trimming and J lost 3 bases; unmatched junction nucleotides: 10. The CDR3 runs to 15 residues. In DNA, the CDR3 is TGTGCCAGCAGTACTATCCCCAGGGGGTTCTACGAGCAGTACTTC. Encoded protein: CASSTIPRGFYEQYF.

The chain's CDR3 is CASSQDRAYGYTF. The DNA for the CDR3 is TGTGCCAGCTCACAAGACAGGGCCTATGGCTACACCTTC. The rearrangement joins TRBV18 to TRBJ1-2, with 7 bases that match TRBD1. Trimming at V came to 4 bases and at J to 4 bases, leaving 3 bases not matched to a gene. This CDR3 is built from 13 residues. Germline V gene data show CDR1 as KGHSH and CDR2 as LQKENI.

The rearrangement joins TRBV19 to TRBJ1-1, with a tentative D call TRBD1 (5 bases). The germline CDR1 and CDR2 sequences are LNHDA and SQIVND (reference sequence). The length of the CDR3 is 13 residues. V gave up 10 bases and J gave up 6 bases, with 18 bases separating them. In DNA form, the CDR3 reads TGTGCCACTACCTCAGGGCGTTGGGCTGAAGCTTTCTTT. This sequence encodes CATTSGRWAEAFF.

The chain combines TRBV5-4 with TRBJ2-2; 10 positions match TRBD2. The V segment lost 1 base and the J segment 4 bases; nucleotides outside the gene matches: 1. The CDR3 length is 15 residues. Germline assignment: CDR1 SGHNT and CDR2 YYREEE (reference sequence). CDR3 sequence reads: CASSLSGGATGELFF. For the CDR3, the DNA is TGTGCCAGCAGCTTGAGCGGGGGGGCCACCGGGGAGCTGTTTTTT. Based on the CDR3 plus reference TRBV5-4 and TRBJ2-2, the full variable domain is ETGVTQSPTHLIKTRGQQVTLRCSSQSGHNTVSWYQQALGQGPQFIFQYYREEENGRGNFPPRFSGLQFPNYSSELNVNALELDDSALYLCASSLSGGATGELFFGEGSRLTVL.

In DNA, the CDR3 is TGTGCCAGCAGTTTACCCCGGGACGGAAGGTATGGCTACACCTTC. It yields the protein CASSLPRDGRYGYTF. The chain has TRBV28 and TRBJ1-2, with D possibly TRBD1 on 5 matching bases. V was cut by 2 bases and J by 5 bases, with 15 bases left in between. Germline V gives CDR1 MDHEN, CDR2 SYDVKM. The CDR3 sequence is 15 residues long.

The chain recombines TRBV5-4 with TRBJ2-7, with 8 positions matching TRBD1. V shed 4 bases, J shed 6 bases, and the junction held 9 bases outside the gene matches. This CDR3 comprises 14 residues. CDR1 is SGHNT and CDR2 is YYREEE in the germline V gene (reference sequence). This CDR3 reads CASSAPDRVSEQYF. The DNA for the CDR3 is TGTGCCAGCAGCGCCCCGGACAGGGTGAGCGAGCAGTACTTC.

The chain links TRBV7-2 to TRBJ2-5; 13 positions agree with TRBD2. This CDR3 has 17 residues. Trimming removed 3 bases from V and 3 bases from J; junction bases left unmatched: 7. Germline values: CDR1 SGHTA, CDR2 FQGNSA. As DNA, the CDR3 is TGTGCCAGCAGCTTCGACCTTGGACTAGCGGGAGAAGAGACCCAGTACTTC. Its translation: CASSFDLGLAGEETQYF. Looking up the rest from reference TRBV7-2 and TRBJ2-5 gives the full variable domain: GAGVSQSPSNKVTEKGKDVELRCDPISGHTALYWYRQSLGQGLEFLIYFQGNSAPDKSGLPSDRFSAERTGGSVSTLTIQRTQQEDSAVYLCASSFDLGLAGEETQYFGPGTRLLVL.

V and J are TRBV2 and TRBJ2-5, with D possibly matching TRBD1 (5 bases). The CDR3 loop spans 14 amino acids. Trimming removed 2 bases from V and 5 bases from J, with 12 bases in between. CDR1 SNHLY and CDR2 FYNNEI come from the germline V gene. CDR3 in DNA: TGTGCCAGCAGTGAAACGATAAGGGGCGAGACCCAGTACTTC. Its translation: CASSETIRGETQYF.